The sequence of this T cell receptor beta chain was determined in a study of cytomegalovirus exposure and HLA in healthy donors. Only in-frame clones appear in the TCRdb table, and some are missing; sequencing was by immunoSEQ multiplex PCR. This sample yields around 120,000 clones, of which roughly 88% are seen a single time; approximately 4.9% belongs to the top ten. This clone was picked up one time. The antigen is not known. CDR3 size: 15 residues. Germline CDR1 reads SGHDN; CDR2 reads FVKESK. V was clipped by 3 bases and J by 5 bases; unmatched bases: 8. Study-wide findings and caveats: There were a few CMV-associated chains whose specificity for CMV antigens was confirmed in vitro.

The sequence came from a man younger than 35 in good health and CMV-seronegative. The sequenced material came from PBMCs. This sequence joins TRBV14 and TRBJ1-2; 8 bases fit TRBD1. The DNA of the CDR3 is TGTGCCAGCAGCCATAGGGGGACAGGTACATATGGCTACACCTTC. Amino acid sequence: CASSHRGTGTYGYTF.